These T cell receptor beta chains were read from a single sample in a study of T cell responses to AZD1222 COVID-19 vaccine. Using immunoSEQ multiplex PCR, the repertoire was profiled, and TCRdb retains in-frame clones only, with some absent. The sample holds tens of thousands of clones, over 60% seen once. The input for sequencing was peripheral blood, taken 28 days after the second dose of the MenACWY control vaccine. Source of these receptors: an adult who received the MenACWY meningococcal vaccine as a control. Both conserved end residues are part of each CDR3. D genes are given only for firm matches. Only part of the rows carry a size: once, few, many, or a class if the clone is expanded.

TRBJ1-4 | TRBV6-1 | few | NA | TGTGCCAGCAGCCACTCCCCCGTCGAAAAACTGTTTTTT | CASSHSPVEKLFF
TRBJ1-1 | TRBV30 | NA | NA | TGTGCCTGGAGTCGGGGGGGGAACACTGAAGCTTTCTTT | CAWSRGGNTEAFF
TRBJ1-5 | TRBV4-2 | NA | NA | TGTGCCAGCAGCCAAGATCGGTTATCCAATCAGCCCCAGCATTTT | CASSQDRLSNQPQHF
TRBJ1-1 | TRBV7-8 | NA | TRBD1 | TGTGCCAGCAGCTTAGCTTCAGGGGGGAACACTGAAGCTTTCTTT | CASSLASGGNTEAFF
TRBJ1-2 | TRBV19 | NA | NA | TGTGCCAGTAGCACACTTCAAGCTAACTATGGCTACACCTTC | CASSTLQANYGYTF
TRBJ1-5 | TRBV6-6 | NA | NA | TGTGCCAGCAGTTACTCGAGACTTCTGGATCAGCCCCAGCATTTT | CASSYSRLLDQPQHF
TRBJ1-2 | TRBV5-6 | NA | TRBD1 | TGTGCCAGCAGCCCCCCCGGACAGGGAGGTAACTATGGCTACACCTTC | CASSPPGQGGNYGYTF
TRBJ1-2 | TRBV6-5 | once | NA | TGTGCCAGCACCGGGGAAATTCCTAACTATGGCTACACCTTC | CASTGEIPNYGYTF
TRBJ1-1 | TRBV28 | NA | NA | TGTGCCAGCAGCTCCACCGAAGTCCTCCTCGTGAACACTGAAGCTTTCTTT | CASSSTEVLLVNTEAFF
TRBJ2-7 | TRBV11-2 | NA | TRBD2 | TGTGCCAGCAGCCTGACTAGCGGGAGGACTTCCTACGAGCAGTACTTC | CASSLTSGRTSYEQYF
TRBJ2-1 | TRBV27 | NA | TRBD2 | TGTGCCAGCAGTTCCCCAAGGGGACTAGCACCTGGTGAGCAGTTCTTC | CASSSPRGLAPGEQFF
TRBJ2-7 | TRBV5-1 | NA | NA | TGCGCCAGCAGCTTTGAGGTCGGGATCTACGAGCAGTACTTC | CASSFEVGIYEQYF
TRBJ1-1 | TRBV10-3 | NA | NA | TGTGCCATCAGGGGGCCAGCCGCTGAAGCTTTCTTT | CAIRGPAAEAFF
TRBJ2-7 | TRBV15 | few | NA | TGTGCCACCAGCAGAAAGGGGGGGGGCTACGAGCAGTACTTC | CATSRKGGGYEQYF
TRBJ2-1 | TRBV2 | NA | NA | TGTGCCAGCAGTACCGGACTAGAGCAGTTCTTC | CASSTGLEQFF
TRBJ1-4 | TRBV28 | once | NA | TGTGCCAGCAGTTTCCTAGACGGAGCAACTAATGAAAAACTGTTTTTT | CASSFLDGATNEKLFF
TRBJ1-3 | TRBV30 | few | TRBD1 | TGTGCCTCAGGACAGGGGAACACCATATATTTT | CASGQGNTIYF
TRBJ1-1 | TRBV5-5 | NA | NA | TGTGCCAGCAGCTTGGCGGGTCAGGGGCCGGGTACTGAAGCTTTCTTT | CASSLAGQGPGTEAFF
TRBJ2-5 | TRBV11-3 | NA | NA | TGTGCCAGCAGCTTAGACAGGGGCCAGCAAGTTGGGGAGACCCAGTACTTC | CASSLDRGQQVGETQYF
TRBJ2-7 | TRBV12-3/TRBV12-4 | NA | NA | TGTGCCAGCAAAGGGGATCCTATCGACGAGCAGTACTTC | CASKGDPIDEQYF
TRBJ1-5 | TRBV6-1 | NA | NA | TGTGCCAGCAGTGAAGGGGTAGGACAGCCCCAGCATTTT | CASSEGVGQPQHF
TRBJ1-1 | TRBV6-5 | NA | TRBD1 | TGTGCCAGCAGTTCTGGACAGGGCATCGGCACTGAAGCTTTCTTT | CASSSGQGIGTEAFF
TRBJ2-3 | TRBV7-9 | NA | NA | TGTGCCAGCAGCTTCGACACAGATACGCAGTATTTT | CASSFDTDTQYF
TRBJ2-3 | TRBV2 | NA | NA | TGTGCCAGCAGTGAAGGGGCAGGGGCGGCAGATACGCAGTATTTT | CASSEGAGAADTQYF
TRBJ1-5 | TRBV28 | NA | TRBD1 | TGTGCCACCCAAACAGGGGGAGTCGGCAATCAGCCCCAGCATTTT | CATQTGGVGNQPQHF
TRBJ1-2 | TRBV2 | NA | NA | TGTGCCAGCAGTATCCTCCCCGGGGCAGATGGCTACACCTTC | CASSILPGADGYTF
TRBJ2-2 | TRBV5-4 | NA | NA | TGTGCCAGCAGCTTGGTACAGGGTGACACCGGGGAGCTGTTTTTT | CASSLVQGDTGELFF
TRBJ2-6 | TRBV7-3 | few | NA | TGTGCCAGCAGCCCAAGGGGGAGCTCTGGGGCCAACGTCCTGACTTTC | CASSPRGSSGANVLTF
TRBJ2-1 | TRBV7-2 | NA | TRBD2 | TGTGCCAGCAGCTTAGTTCTAGCGGGGGCCCAAGAGCAGTTCTTC | CASSLVLAGAQEQFF
TRBJ1-6 | TRBV5-6 | few | NA | TGTGCCAGCAGCTTGGAAGGCTCACCCCTCCACTTT | CASSLEGSPLHF
TRBJ2-1 | TRBV11-2 | few | TRBD2 | TGTGCCAGCAGCAAGGGGACTAGCGGGGACTACAATGAGCAGTTCTTC | CASSKGTSGDYNEQFF
TRBJ1-5 | TRBV12-3/TRBV12-4 | NA | NA | TGTGCCAGCAGTTTCGAAGGGAATCAGCCCCAGCATTTT | CASSFEGNQPQHF
TRBJ2-5 | TRBV2 | few | TRBD2 | TGTGCCATCCCCTCCTCGGGGGGGAAAGAGACCCAGTACTTC | CAIPSSGGKETQYF
TRBJ2-5 | TRBV5-4 | NA | TRBD2 | TGTGCCAGCAGCGGTACTAGCGGGTATCAAGAGACCCAGTACTTC | CASSGTSGYQETQYF
TRBJ1-5 | TRBV7-9 | NA | NA | TGTGCCAGCAGCTTAGGGAATGACGGGGTACAGCCCCAGCATTTT | CASSLGNDGVQPQHF
TRBJ2-7 | TRBV10-1 | NA | TRBD1 | TGCGCCAGCAGTCCGGAAAAGGGGACAGGGACCTACGAGCAGTACTTC | CASSPEKGTGTYEQYF
TRBJ2-7 | TRBV4-1 | NA | TRBD1 | TGCGCCAGCAGCCATAAGACTCCGGGACAGGGGTTCTACGAGCAGTACTTC | CASSHKTPGQGFYEQYF
TRBJ2-1 | TRBV10-3 | NA | TRBD2 | TGTGCCACACTAGCGGGGGCGGATTACAATGAGCAGTTCTTC | CATLAGADYNEQFF
TRBJ2-1 | TRBV6-2/TRBV6-3 | few | TRBD2 | TGTGCCAGCAGTGCTCCTAGCGGGGGGGCGGATGAGCAGTTCTTC | CASSAPSGGADEQFF
TRBJ1-1 | TRBV5-1 | few | NA | TGCGCCAGCAGCTGGTCTCCGGGACCCACTTCGGGAACTGAAGCTTTCTTT | CASSWSPGPTSGTEAFF
TRBJ2-3 | TRBV5-1 | NA | NA | TGCGCCAGCAGCTTGGTGGCTAACCCTAGCACAGATACGCAGTATTTT | CASSLVANPSTDTQYF
TRBJ2-3 | TRBV7-3 | NA | TRBD2 | TGTGCCAGCAGCCTTGGACTAGCGGGGGCTAGCACAGATACGCAGTATTTT | CASSLGLAGASTDTQYF
TRBJ1-4 | TRBV7-8 | NA | NA | TGTGCCAGCAGTGGTGGAGTCGGATTTGGGGAAAAACTGTTTTTT | CASSGGVGFGEKLFF
TRBJ2-3 | TRBV9 | few | TRBD2 | TGTGCCAGCAGCGTAGCGCTAGCGGGGGCAGATACGCAGTATTTT | CASSVALAGADTQYF
TRBJ2-1 | TRBV2 | NA | NA | TGTGCCAGCAGCGTAGGACAGAACCACCACAATGAGCAGTTCTTC | CASSVGQNHHNEQFF
TRBJ1-4 | TRBV3-1/TRBV3-2 | NA | TRBD1 | TGTGCCAGCAGCCTCAGACAGGGGGCGAACGATCGACTGTTTTTT | CASSLRQGANDRLFF
TRBJ2-7 | TRBV7-2 | NA | NA | TGTGCCAGCAGCTCCAATGGGGGGTACGAGCAGTACTTC | CASSSNGGYEQYF
TRBJ2-3 | TRBV27 | NA | NA | TGTGCCAGCAGCATAACCGGTAGAAGCACAGATACGCAGTATTTT | CASSITGRSTDTQYF
TRBJ1-4 | TRBV5-6 | NA | TRBD1 | TGTGCCAGCAGCCAAGGCGCCGGGACAGGGAGAGAAAAACTGTTTTTT | CASSQGAGTGREKLFF
TRBJ1-4 | TRBV28 | once | TRBD1 | TGTGCCAGCCCGGGACAGGATGAAAAACTGTTTTTT | CASPGQDEKLFF
TRBJ2-7 | TRBV5-1 | NA | TRBD1 | TGCGCCAGCAGCTCGGGGACAGCGCCCTACGAGCAGTACTTC | CASSSGTAPYEQYF
TRBJ2-5 | TRBV5-6 | NA | TRBD2 | TGTGCCAGCAGCGCACTAGCGGGAGTTCTCCAAGAGACCCAGTACTTC | CASSALAGVLQETQYF
TRBJ2-5 | TRBV15 | few | NA | TGTGCCACCAGCAGAGATAGAACCCAAGAGACCCAGTACTTC | CATSRDRTQETQYF
TRBJ2-3 | TRBV4-1 | NA | TRBD2 | TGCGCCAGCAGCCAAGTGGGCGGGGGGGTCACAGATACGCAGTATTTT | CASSQVGGGVTDTQYF
TRBJ1-5 | TRBV28 | NA | NA | TGTGCCAGCAAGCCCGGGGGTAATCAGCCCCAGCATTTT | CASKPGGNQPQHF
TRBJ1-1 | TRBV28 | NA | TRBD1 | TGTGCCATCGGACAGGGCCGATCCAAGGGGTGGACTGAAGCTTTCTTT | CAIGQGRSKGWTEAFF
TRBJ2-7 | TRBV28 | NA | NA | TGTGCCAGCAAGACAGGAGAATACGAGCAGTACTTC | CASKTGEYEQYF
TRBJ1-1 | TRBV3-1/TRBV3-2 | NA | NA | TGTGCCAGCAGCCAAGCTTCGGGGGGCCCTGAAGCTTTCTTT | CASSQASGGPEAFF